The present T cell receptor (beta chain) was sequenced within a study of human T cells and chemical hapten exposure. Study-level results: Expanded TCR counts at PT1 went up together with patch test score, a positive correlation.

This clonotype was detected ten times or more. Its antigen is still unknown. The time point denotes: pre-sensitization, week 0. Treatment here: therapeutic diphenylcyclopropenone sensitization with weekly scalp DPC. TCRdb reprocessed the RACE reads via MiXCR and lists one record per CDR3 protein. The sample records approximately 370,000 distinct CDR3 sequences, 4.5% to 7% being singletons. CDR3 length: 16 amino acids. Germline CDR1 and CDR2: MRHNA and SNTAGT. V lost 5 bases, J lost 1 base, and 16 bases lay in between. The sample here was whole blood, taken in connection with sensitization to the hapten diphenylcyclopropenone (DPC). The sequence derives from a woman under 30 with alopecia areata. Some clones in this sample may be carry-over from other donors' samples. This chain joins TRBV6-4 and TRBJ2-3, with D possibly matching TRBD2 (7 bases). CDR3 residues: CASSLGTGGGTDTQYF. The CDR3 DNA reads TGTGCCAGCAGTCTCGGCACGGGGGGCGGCACAGATACGCAGTATTTT.